This T cell receptor (beta chain) was recorded in a study of T cell repertoires in cytomegalovirus infection. Study in general: Newly reported HLA-C-restricted and thoroughly characterized HLA-B-restricted CMV epitopes were employed.

This clonotype was picked up a small number of times. Antigen: not known. MiXCR was run by TCRdb on the reads, yielding one entry per CDR3 protein. This table has 50,000 to 65,000 distinct CDR3 sequences, 15% to 25% appearing once. Germline-derived CDR1 and CDR2 are SEHNR and FQNEAQ (reference sequence). V gave up 3 bases and J gave up 7 bases; unmatched junction bases: 9. This CDR3 has 15 amino acids. Findings and caveats of the study: The study found HLA-C-restricted CMV-specific TCR beta clonotypes dominating the ex vivo response. Totalled public TCR beta family frequency picked out people who carried CMV plus the relevant HLA.

The V call is TRBV7-9, the J call TRBJ2-7; 10 bases align to TRBD1. The origin of this receptor is a human donor in good health (CMV status not recorded). Some clones in this sample may be carry-over from other donors' samples. The material sequenced was CD8+ T cells from cultured PBMCs, taken from culture after CMV antigen stimulation. The chain's CDR3 is CASSLTGTGVGEQYF. CDR3 nucleotides: TGTGCCAGCAGCTTGACCGGGACAGGGGTGGGGGAGCAGTACTTC.